The rows below give T cell receptor beta chains drawn from one sample of a study of blood T cells in healthy people across ages. TCRdb fed the 5' RACE reads into MiXCR, producing one record per CDR3 protein. The sample includes roughly 720,000 distinct CDR3 sequences, roughly 50% of them seen just once. Sample: blood. The origin of the receptors is a man older than 75 in good health. Each CDR3 is given with its conserved first and last residue. The D gene is left open where the match is weak. Clone size is given for some rows only: seen once, a few or many times, or a class if the clone is expanded.

V: TRBV19
D: TRBD1
size: once
J: TRBJ2-7
DNA: TGTGCCAGTAGTATGGGGACAGGCTACAATGAGCAGTACTTC
CDR3: CASSMGTGYNEQYF

V: TRBV28
D: .
size: few
J: TRBJ2-3
DNA: TGTGCCAGCCGGCCGGGGGGCCAAACAGATACGCAGTATTTT
CDR3: CASRPGGQTDTQYF

V: TRBV5-1
D: TRBD1
size: few
J: TRBJ2-7
DNA: TGCGCCAGCAGCCCGGGACAGACACCCCCCTACGAGCAGTACTTC
CDR3: CASSPGQTPPYEQYF

V: TRBV27
D: .
size: .
J: TRBJ1-4
DNA: TGTGCCAGCAGTCCCCTCACAACTAATGAAAAACTGTTTTTT
CDR3: CASSPLTTNEKLFF

V: TRBV15
D: .
size: .
J: TRBJ2-3
DNA: TGTGCCACCAGCAGAACTGGGGACATCAGATACGCGTATTTT
CDR3: CATSRTGDIRYAYF

V: TRBV25-1
D: .
size: few
J: TRBJ2-7
DNA: TGTGCCAGCAACACACAAGACTGTCGATACGAGCAGTACTTC
CDR3: CASNTQDCRYEQYF

V: TRBV7-2
D: .
size: .
J: TRBJ2-7
DNA: TGTGCCAGCAGTTTGGGCCCAAATAGGGAGCAGTACTTC
CDR3: CASSLGPNREQYF

V: TRBV5-1
D: TRBD2
size: .
J: TRBJ2-3
DNA: TGCGCCAGCAGCTTGAGGCGGGAGGGCCTGGATACGCAGTATTTT
CDR3: CASSLRREGLDTQYF

V: TRBV5-1
D: .
size: .
J: TRBJ2-5
DNA: TGCGCCAGCAGCTTGGCACCCTTCCAAGAGACCCAGTACTTC
CDR3: CASSLAPFQETQYF

V: TRBV2
D: .
size: few
J: TRBJ2-6
DNA: TGTGCTAGCAGTGAAGGGCCTGTCGGGGCCAACGTCCTGACTTTC
CDR3: CASSEGPVGANVLTF

V: TRBV5-1
D: .
size: .
J: TRBJ2-1
DNA: TGCGCCAGCAGCTTGGTTCAGGGGAACTCCTACAATGAGCAGTTCTTC
CDR3: CASSLVQGNSYNEQFF

V: TRBV20-1
D: .
size: .
J: TRBJ1-1
DNA: TGCAGTGCTAGGTGGGGGGGGAACACTGAAGCTTTCTTT
CDR3: CSARWGGNTEAFF

V: TRBV5-1
D: .
size: .
J: TRBJ1-2
DNA: TGCGCCAGCAGCCAGGCGGGGACACCGATCTATGGCTACACCTTC
CDR3: CASSQAGTPIYGYTF

V: TRBV5-1
D: .
size: .
J: TRBJ1-1
DNA: TGCGCCAGCAGCTGGCAGGGAGGTAACACTGAAGCTTTCTTT
CDR3: CASSWQGGNTEAFF

V: TRBV12-5
D: .
size: .
J: TRBJ2-3
DNA: TGTGCTAGTGGTTGGGGAGATACGCGGTATTTT
CDR3: CASGWGDTRYF

V: TRBV27
D: TRBD2
size: few
J: TRBJ2-6
DNA: TGTGCCAGCAGTTGGAAGCGGGATCACAGCTCTGGGGCCAACGTCCTGACTTTC
CDR3: CASSWKRDHSSGANVLTF

V: TRBV10-3
D: .
size: .
J: TRBJ2-7
DNA: TGTGCCACCACAGCTTCCTACGAGCAGTACTTC
CDR3: CATTASYEQYF

V: TRBV6-1
D: .
size: once
J: TRBJ1-2
DNA: TGTGCCAGCAGTGAAAACAGGAATTATGGCTACACCTTC
CDR3: CASSENRNYGYTF

V: TRBV15
D: .
size: .
J: TRBJ2-7
DNA: TGTGCCACCAGCAGAGCGCGGGGCGAGCAGTACTTC
CDR3: CATSRARGEQYF

V: TRBV6-6
D: TRBD2
size: .
J: TRBJ2-1
DNA: TGTGCCAGCAGGGCGGGAGGGGAGAATGAGCAGTTCTTC
CDR3: CASRAGGENEQFF

V: TRBV27
D: TRBD2
size: .
J: TRBJ2-1
DNA: TGTGCCAGCGGGGCTTCTACTAGCGGGAGGGCGAATGAGCAGTTCTTC
CDR3: CASGASTSGRANEQFF

V: TRBV5-5
D: .
size: .
J: TRBJ2-7
DNA: TGTGCCAGCAGCTCGCTTACTCACGAGCAGTACTTC
CDR3: CASSSLTHEQYF

V: TRBV12-3/TRBV12-4
D: .
size: .
J: TRBJ1-5
DNA: TGTGCCAGCAGCCGCGGGGGGGCTAGCAATCAGCCCCAGCATTTT
CDR3: CASSRGGASNQPQHF

V: TRBV3-1
D: TRBD1
size: .
J: TRBJ1-2
DNA: TGTGCCAGCAGCCAAGTGCCAGGGGGATTAGCTAACTATGGCTACACCTTC
CDR3: CASSQVPGGLANYGYTF

V: TRBV18
D: .
size: .
J: TRBJ1-2
DNA: TGTGCCAGCTCACCAGGCGCAGGGGAAACCCACTATGGCTACACCTTC
CDR3: CASSPGAGETHYGYTF

V: TRBV4-2
D: .
size: few
J: TRBJ2-1
DNA: TGTGCCAGCAGCCCAGGGGTGGACTACAATGAGCAGTTCTTC
CDR3: CASSPGVDYNEQFF

V: TRBV20-1
D: .
size: .
J: TRBJ2-5
DNA: TGCAGTGCTAGCGCTCGCGATACGAGGGATGAGCAGTACTTC
CDR3: CSASARDTRDEQYF

V: TRBV28
D: .
size: few
J: TRBJ2-5
DNA: TGTGCCAGCAGTTCTAAACAGGGTGTGGAGACCCAGTACTTC
CDR3: CASSSKQGVETQYF

V: TRBV20-1
D: TRBD2
size: .
J: TRBJ2-7
DNA: TGCAGTGCTACGGGACTAGCGGGACCGAGCTCCTACGAGCAGTACTTC
CDR3: CSATGLAGPSSYEQYF

V: TRBV6-2/TRBV6-3
D: .
size: .
J: TRBJ1-1
DNA: TGTGCCAGCAGTTACGGCGGGAACACTGAAGCTTTCTTT
CDR3: CASSYGGNTEAFF

V: TRBV29-1
D: .
size: .
J: TRBJ1-1
DNA: TGCAGCGCTGGCGCGACGGGGAACACTGAAGCTTTCTTT
CDR3: CSAGATGNTEAFF

V: TRBV12-3/TRBV12-4
D: .
size: .
J: TRBJ2-4
DNA: TGTGCCAGCAAAAAAGGGGGGACGAGTAACATTCAGTACTTC
CDR3: CASKKGGTSNIQYF

V: TRBV7-9
D: TRBD1
size: few
J: TRBJ1-2
DNA: TGTGCCAGCAGCCAAATACAGGGGACCTATGGCTACACCTTC
CDR3: CASSQIQGTYGYTF

V: TRBV2
D: .
size: .
J: TRBJ1-2
DNA: TGTGCCAGCAGGCCCCCAGGACCAGACACCTTC
CDR3: CASRPPGPDTF

V: TRBV24-1
D: .
size: few
J: TRBJ1-2
DNA: TGTGCCACCAGTGATACCAGGGGATCCTATGGCTACACCTTC
CDR3: CATSDTRGSYGYTF

V: TRBV5-1
D: TRBD2
size: .
J: TRBJ2-1
DNA: TGCGCCAGCAGCGCGAGCGGGGGCTCCTACAATGAGCAGTTCTTC
CDR3: CASSASGGSYNEQFF

V: TRBV6-5
D: .
size: .
J: TRBJ2-4
DNA: TGTGCCAGCAGTTACCCGGGGGCCAAAAACATTCAGTACTTC
CDR3: CASSYPGAKNIQYF

V: TRBV28
D: .
size: few
J: TRBJ2-7
DNA: TGTGCCAGCAGCCCCTCAGACCTCTCCTACGAGCAGTACTTC
CDR3: CASSPSDLSYEQYF

V: TRBV11-2
D: .
size: few
J: TRBJ2-3
DNA: TGTGCCAGCAGCTTATTTGATACGCAGTATTTT
CDR3: CASSLFDTQYF

V: TRBV11-2
D: TRBD1
size: .
J: TRBJ2-7
DNA: TGTGCCAGCAGCTTGTCGACAGGGGACGGGCAGTACTTC
CDR3: CASSLSTGDGQYF

V: TRBV19
D: TRBD1
size: .
J: TRBJ1-1
DNA: TGTGCCAGTAGCCGGGTTGACAGGGTAATGAACACTGAAGCTTTCTTT
CDR3: CASSRVDRVMNTEAFF

V: TRBV4-1
D: TRBD1
size: many
J: TRBJ1-1
DNA: TGCGCCAGCAGCCCGCAGACAGGGGATACTGAAGCTTTCTTT
CDR3: CASSPQTGDTEAFF